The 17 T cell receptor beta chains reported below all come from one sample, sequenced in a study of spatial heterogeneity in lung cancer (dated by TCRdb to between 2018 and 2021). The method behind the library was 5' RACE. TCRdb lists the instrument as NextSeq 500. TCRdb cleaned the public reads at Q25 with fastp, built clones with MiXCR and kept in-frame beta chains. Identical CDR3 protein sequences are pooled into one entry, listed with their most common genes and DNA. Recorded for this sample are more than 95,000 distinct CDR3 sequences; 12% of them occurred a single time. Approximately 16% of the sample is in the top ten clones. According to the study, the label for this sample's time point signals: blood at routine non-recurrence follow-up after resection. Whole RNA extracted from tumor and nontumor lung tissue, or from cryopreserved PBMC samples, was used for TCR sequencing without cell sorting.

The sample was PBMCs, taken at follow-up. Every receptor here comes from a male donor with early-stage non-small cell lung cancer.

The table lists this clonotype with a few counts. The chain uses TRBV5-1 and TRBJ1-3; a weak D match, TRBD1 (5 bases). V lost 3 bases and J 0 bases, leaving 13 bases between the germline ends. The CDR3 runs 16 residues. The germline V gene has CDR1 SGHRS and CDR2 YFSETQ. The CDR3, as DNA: TGCGCCAGCAGCTCGTTCACAGGAGACTCTGGAAACACCATATATTTT. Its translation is CASSSFTGDSGNTIYF.

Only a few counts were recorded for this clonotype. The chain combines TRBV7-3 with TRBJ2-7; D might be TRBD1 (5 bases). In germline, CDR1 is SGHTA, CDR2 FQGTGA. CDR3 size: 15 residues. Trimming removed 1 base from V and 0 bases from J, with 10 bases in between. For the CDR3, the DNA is TGTGCCAGCAGCTTAAGCAGGGCGCACTCCTACGAGCAGTACTTC. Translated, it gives CASSLSRAHSYEQYF.

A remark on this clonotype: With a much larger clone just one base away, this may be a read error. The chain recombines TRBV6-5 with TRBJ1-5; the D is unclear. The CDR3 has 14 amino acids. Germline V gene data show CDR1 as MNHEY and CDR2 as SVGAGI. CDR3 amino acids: CPSSYSGGNQPQHF. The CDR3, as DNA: TGTCCCAGCAGTTACTCTGGGGGCAATCAGCCCCAGCATTTT.

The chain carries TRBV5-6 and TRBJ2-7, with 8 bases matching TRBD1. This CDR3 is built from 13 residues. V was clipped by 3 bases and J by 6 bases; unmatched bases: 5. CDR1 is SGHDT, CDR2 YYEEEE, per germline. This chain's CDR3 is CASSWRQGFEQYF. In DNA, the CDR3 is TGTGCCAGCAGCTGGAGACAGGGGTTCGAGCAGTACTTC.

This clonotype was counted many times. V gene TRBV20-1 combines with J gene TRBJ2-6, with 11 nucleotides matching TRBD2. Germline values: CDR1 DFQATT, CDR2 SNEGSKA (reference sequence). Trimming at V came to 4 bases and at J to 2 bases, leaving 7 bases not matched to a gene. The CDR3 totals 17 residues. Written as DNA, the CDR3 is TGCAGTGCTATTATCCTAGCGGGGGGCCCTGGGGCCAACGTCCTGACTTTC. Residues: CSAIILAGGPGANVLTF.

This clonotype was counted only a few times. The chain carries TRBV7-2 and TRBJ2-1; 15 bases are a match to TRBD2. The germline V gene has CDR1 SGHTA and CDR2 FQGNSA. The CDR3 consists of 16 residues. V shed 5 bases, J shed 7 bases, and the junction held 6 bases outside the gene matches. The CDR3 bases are TGTGCCAGCAGCGGAGGAGGACTAGCGGGGGGGAATGAGCAGTTCTTC. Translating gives CASSGGGLAGGNEQFF.

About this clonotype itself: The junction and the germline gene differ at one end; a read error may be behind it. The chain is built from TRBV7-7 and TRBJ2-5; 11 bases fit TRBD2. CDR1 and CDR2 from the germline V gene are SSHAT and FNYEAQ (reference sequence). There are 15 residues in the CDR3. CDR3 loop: CASSSLAGGRETQYF. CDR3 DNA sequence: TGTGCTAGCAGCTCCCTAGCGGGGGGCAGAGAGACCCAGTACTTC.

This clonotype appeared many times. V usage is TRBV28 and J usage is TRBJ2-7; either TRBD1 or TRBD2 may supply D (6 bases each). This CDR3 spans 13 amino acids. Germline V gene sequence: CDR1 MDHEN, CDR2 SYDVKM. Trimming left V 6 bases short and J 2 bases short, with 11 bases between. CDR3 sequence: CASRKGGPYEQYF. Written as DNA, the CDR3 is TGTGCCAGCAGGAAGGGGGGTCCCTACGAGCAGTACTTC. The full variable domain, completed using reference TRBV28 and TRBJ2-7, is DVKVTQSSRYLVKRTGEKVFLECVQDMDHENMFWYRQDPGLGLRLIYFSYDVKMKEKGDIPEGYSVSREKKERFSLILESASTNQTSMYLCASRKGGPYEQYFGPGTRLTVT.

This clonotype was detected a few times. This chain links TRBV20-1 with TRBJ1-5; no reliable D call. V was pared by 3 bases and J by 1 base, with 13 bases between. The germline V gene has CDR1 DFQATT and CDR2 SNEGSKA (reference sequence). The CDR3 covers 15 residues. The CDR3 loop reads CSASSFLGSNQPQHF. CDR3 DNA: TGCAGTGCTAGTTCATTTCTCGGGAGCAATCAGCCCCAGCATTTT.

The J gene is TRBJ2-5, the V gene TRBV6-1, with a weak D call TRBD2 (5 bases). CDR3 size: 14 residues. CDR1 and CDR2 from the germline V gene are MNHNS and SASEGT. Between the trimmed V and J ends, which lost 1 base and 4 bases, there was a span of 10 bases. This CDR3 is CASSEVGRGETQYF. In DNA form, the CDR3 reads TGTGCCAGCAGTGAAGTTGGACGGGGAGAGACCCAGTACTTC.

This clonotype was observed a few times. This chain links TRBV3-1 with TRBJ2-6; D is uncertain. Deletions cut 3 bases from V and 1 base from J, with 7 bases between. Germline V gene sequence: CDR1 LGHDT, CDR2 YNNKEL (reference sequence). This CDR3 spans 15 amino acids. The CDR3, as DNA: TGTGCCAGCAGCCACACCGATTCTGGGGCCAACGTCCTGACTTTC. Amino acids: CASSHTDSGANVLTF. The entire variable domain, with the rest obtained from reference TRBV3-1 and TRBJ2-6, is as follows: DTAVSQTPKYLVTQMGNDKSIKCEQNLGHDTMYWYKQDSKKFLKIMFSYNNKELIINETVPNRFSPKSPDKAHLNLHINSLELGDSAVYFCASSHTDSGANVLTFGAGSRLTVL.

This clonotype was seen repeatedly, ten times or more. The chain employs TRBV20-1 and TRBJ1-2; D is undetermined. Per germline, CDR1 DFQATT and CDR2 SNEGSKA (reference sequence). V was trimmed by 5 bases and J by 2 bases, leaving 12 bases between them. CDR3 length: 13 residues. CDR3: CSALRLKNYGYTF. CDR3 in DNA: TGCAGTGCTTTAAGACTGAAAAACTATGGCTACACCTTC.

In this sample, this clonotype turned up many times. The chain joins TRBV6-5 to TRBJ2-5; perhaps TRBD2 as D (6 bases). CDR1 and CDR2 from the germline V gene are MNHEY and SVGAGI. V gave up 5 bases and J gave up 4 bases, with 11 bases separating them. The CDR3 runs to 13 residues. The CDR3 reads CASSGGGRETQYF. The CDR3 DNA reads TGTGCCAGCAGTGGAGGAGGGAGAGAGACCCAGTACTTC.

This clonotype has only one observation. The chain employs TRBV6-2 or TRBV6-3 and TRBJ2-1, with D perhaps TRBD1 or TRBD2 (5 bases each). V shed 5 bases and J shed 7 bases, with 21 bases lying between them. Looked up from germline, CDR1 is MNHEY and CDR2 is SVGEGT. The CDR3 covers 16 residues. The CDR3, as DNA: TGTGCCAGCAGTCCCAGGCCACAGGCGGGTAGGAATGAGCAGTTCTTC. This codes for CASSPRPQAGRNEQFF.

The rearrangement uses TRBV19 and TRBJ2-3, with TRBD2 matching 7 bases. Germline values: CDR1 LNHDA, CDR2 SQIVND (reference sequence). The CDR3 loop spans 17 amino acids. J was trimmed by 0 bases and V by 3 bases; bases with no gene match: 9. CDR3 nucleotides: TGTGCCAGTAGTATCAACGGGGCTAGCGGTAGCACAGATACGCAGTATTTT. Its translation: CASSINGASGSTDTQYF.

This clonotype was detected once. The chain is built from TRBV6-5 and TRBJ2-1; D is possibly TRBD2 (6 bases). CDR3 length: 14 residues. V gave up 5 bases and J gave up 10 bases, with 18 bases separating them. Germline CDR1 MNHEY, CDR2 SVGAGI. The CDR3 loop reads CASSLKTPEGEQFF. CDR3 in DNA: TGTGCCAGCAGTCTGAAAACTCCGGAGGGCGAGCAGTTCTTC.

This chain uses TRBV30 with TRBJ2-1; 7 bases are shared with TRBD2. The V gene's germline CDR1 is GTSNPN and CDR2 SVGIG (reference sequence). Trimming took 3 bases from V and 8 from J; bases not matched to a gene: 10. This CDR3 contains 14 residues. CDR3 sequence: CAWRTGRAGDEQFF. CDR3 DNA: TGTGCCTGGAGGACGGGGAGGGCTGGTGATGAGCAGTTCTTC.